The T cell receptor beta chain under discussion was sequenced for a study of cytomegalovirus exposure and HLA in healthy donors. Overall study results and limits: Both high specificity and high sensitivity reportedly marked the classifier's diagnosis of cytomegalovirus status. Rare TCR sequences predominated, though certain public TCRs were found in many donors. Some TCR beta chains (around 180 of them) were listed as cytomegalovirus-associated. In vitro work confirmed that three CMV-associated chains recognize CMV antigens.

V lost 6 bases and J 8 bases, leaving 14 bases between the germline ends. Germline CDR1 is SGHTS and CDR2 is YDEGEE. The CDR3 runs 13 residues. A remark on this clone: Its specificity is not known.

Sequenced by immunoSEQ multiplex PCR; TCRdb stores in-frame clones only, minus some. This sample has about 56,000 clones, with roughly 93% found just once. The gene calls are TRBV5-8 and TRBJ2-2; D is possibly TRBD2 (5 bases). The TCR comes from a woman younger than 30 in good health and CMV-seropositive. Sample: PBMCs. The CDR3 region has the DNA TGTGCCAGCAACTCAATGAGGGAGGGGGAGCTGTTTTTT. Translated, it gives CASNSMREGELFF.